One sample yielded the 29 T cell receptor beta chains listed below, sequenced in a study of shared clonotypes between healthy human individuals (TCRdb year 2020). For the CD8 naive samples, CD45RO-negative cells were positively selected for CCR7, yielding a CD45RA+CCR7+ population from which TemRA cells were excluded. The library was generated by the immunoSEQ multiplex PCR assay. TCRdb mirrors the immuneACCESS table, restricted to in-frame sequences. Some clones are absent from its copies; in checked studies, under half trace to an unresolved V gene, and the reason for the others is unknown. This sample comprises over 2 million clones, roughly 94% of them detected only once. The top ten constitute around 1.1% of the sample. The sample was naive CD8+ T cells sorted from blood. Per the publication, the cell subset or site label means: CD45RA+CCR7+. These receptor sequences come from a man younger than 35 in good health.

The chain carries TRBV2 and TRBJ1-5; 9 bases map to TRBD1. After removal of 6 bases from V and 7 bases from J, the junction contained 10 bases not matched to a gene. The CDR3 is 15 amino acids. Germline V gene lookup returns CDR1 SNHLY and CDR2 FYNNEI. This CDR3 is CASSVSGTGRQPQHF. The DNA of the CDR3 is TGTGCCAGCAGCGTCTCCGGGACAGGGCGGCAGCCCCAGCATTTT.

This clone was recorded only once. This chain links TRBV5-6 with TRBJ2-7; 9 bases agree with TRBD1. Germline V gene sequence: CDR1 SGHDT, CDR2 YYEEEE. The CDR3 is 14 amino acids. Trimming cost V 6 bases and J 4 bases; bases outside gene matches: 8. The CDR3 DNA reads TGTGCCAGCACCCCCGGGACAGGGTGGTACGAGCAGTACTTC. Its translation is CASTPGTGWYEQYF. Combining the CDR3 with reference TRBV5-6 and TRBJ2-7 gives the whole variable domain DAGVTQSPTHLIKTRGQQVTLRCSPKSGHDTVSWYQQALGQGPQFIFQYYEEEERQRGNFPDRFSGHQFPNYSSELNVNALLLGDSALYLCASTPGTGWYEQYFGPGTRLTVT.

The J gene is TRBJ1-1, the V gene TRBV7-9; the D is unclear. The CDR3 loop spans 15 amino acids. The germline V and J ends were trimmed by 3 bases and 1 base, with 12 bases remaining between them. Per germline, CDR1 SEHNR and CDR2 FQNEAQ (reference sequence). The CDR3 protein is CASSFGWAENTEAFF. Written as DNA, the CDR3 is TGTGCCAGCAGCTTCGGGTGGGCCGAGAACACTGAAGCTTTCTTT.

V gene TRBV5-8 combines with J gene TRBJ2-6; D is unresolved. The CDR3 has 15 amino acids. Looked up from germline, CDR1 is SGHTS and CDR2 is YDEGEE. Trimming stripped 1 base from V and 1 base from J, with 6 bases between. The CDR3 nucleotides read TGTGCCAGCAGCTTGATGGGGTCTGGGGCCAACGTCCTGACTTTC. Its protein is CASSLMGSGANVLTF.

This chain uses TRBV13 with TRBJ1-2; D is uncertain. The CDR3 is made up of 16 amino acids. The V end was cut by 0 bases, the J end by 4 bases, with 15 bases between. Germline assignment: CDR1 PRHDT and CDR2 FYEKMQ (reference sequence). This CDR3 is CASSLGRADLLYGYTF. CDR3 DNA: TGTGCCAGCAGCTTAGGGCGGGCAGACCTTCTCTATGGCTACACCTTC.

V usage is TRBV28 and J usage is TRBJ1-6, with 7 bases fitting TRBD1. CDR3 length: 17 amino acids. CDR1 is MDHEN and CDR2 is SYDVKM in the germline V gene. V dropped 5 bases and J dropped 9; count of bases not matched to a gene: 16. The CDR3 DNA reads TGTGCCAGCAGTACCCTGACAGGGAAGTTGGGTGGTTCACCCCTCCACTTT. Its translation: CASSTLTGKLGGSPLHF.

There are a few counts of this clone. This chain connects TRBV6-1 to TRBJ1-5, with 7 bases that match TRBD1. With V trimmed by 8 bases and J by 1 base, 5 bases remained unmatched. The germline V gene has CDR1 MNHNS and CDR2 SASEGT. The CDR3 consists of 14 residues. The CDR3 DNA reads as TGTGCCAGCGACGGGACAGCAAGCAATCAGCCCCAGCATTTT. Residues: CASDGTASNQPQHF.

The chain carries TRBV5-1 and TRBJ1-1, with no clear D. The CDR3 consists of 17 residues. V was clipped by 0 bases and J by 1 base, with 16 bases between them. Germline CDR1 is SGHRS and CDR2 is YFSETQ. The CDR3 is CASSLAPLFQPNTEAFF. The CDR3 nucleotides are TGCGCCAGCAGCTTGGCCCCTTTATTTCAACCGAACACTGAAGCTTTCTTT.

CDR3 sequence reads: CASSSLPIYNEQFF. The CDR3 coding sequence is TGTGCCAGCAGTTCCCTCCCTATCTACAATGAGCAGTTCTTC. The chain couples TRBV27 to TRBJ2-1; D gene unclear. V was pared by 4 bases and J by 3 bases, with 10 bases between. The CDR3 consists of 14 residues. Germline CDR1 and CDR2: MNHEY and SMNVEV (reference sequence).

The genes are TRBV9 and TRBJ2-3; tentative D call: TRBD2 (5 bases). Looked up from germline, CDR1 is SGDLS and CDR2 is YYNGEE. CDR3 length: 18 residues. V was clipped by 4 bases and J by 4 bases, with 25 bases between them. The CDR3 sequence: CASSPTQAGVGTSDTQYF. CDR3 sequence (DNA): TGTGCCAGCAGCCCTACTCAGGCCGGGGTAGGTACGTCAGATACGCAGTATTTT.

V gene TRBV10-1 combines with J gene TRBJ2-5; D is undetermined. Trimming stripped 0 bases from V and 5 bases from J, with 10 bases between. Germline assignment: CDR1 WNHNN and CDR2 SYGVQD (reference sequence). CDR3 length: 14 amino acids. This chain's CDR3 is CASSESRHAETQYF. DNA of the CDR3: TGCGCCAGCAGTGAGTCTAGGCACGCGGAGACCCAGTACTTC.

The chain couples TRBV27 to TRBJ2-5, with 7 bases lining up with TRBD2. Germline CDR1 and CDR2: MNHEY and SMNVEV (reference sequence). With V trimmed by 5 bases and J by 4 bases, 7 bases remained unmatched. CDR3 length: 14 amino acids. CDR3 sequence: CASSPGLTGETQYF. CDR3 in DNA: TGTGCCAGCAGTCCGGGACTAACCGGAGAGACCCAGTACTTC.

In DNA, the CDR3 is TGTGCCAGCAGCTTTGGGGCCAACGTCCTGACTTTC. This codes for CASSFGANVLTF. This chain uses TRBV11-3 with TRBJ2-6; D not certain. V lost 3 bases and J lost 3, with 0 bases in between. Germline V gene lookup returns CDR1 SGHNT and CDR2 YENEEA. This CDR3 region has 12 residues. Supplemented by reference TRBV11-3 and TRBJ2-6, the full variable domain reads EAGVVQSPRYKIIEKKQPVAFWCNPISGHNTLYWYLQNLGQGPELLIRYENEEAVDDSQLPKDRFSAERLKGVDSTLKIQPAELGDSAVYLCASSFGANVLTFGAGSRLTVL.

The chain combines TRBV9 with TRBJ2-5, with TRBD2 matching over 9 bases. CDR1 is SGDLS and CDR2 is YYNGEE in the germline V gene. CDR3 length: 15 amino acids. J gave up 2 bases and V 4 bases, and 6 bases lay outside the gene matches. CDR3 region: CASSLGGGAQETQYF. CDR3 DNA sequence: TGTGCCAGCAGCTTGGGCGGGGGGGCGCAAGAGACCCAGTACTTC.

The gene calls are TRBV7-9 and TRBJ2-5; 9 bases agree with TRBD2. Trimming removed 4 bases from V and 7 bases from J; junction bases left unmatched: 1. Per the germline V gene, CDR1 is SEHNR and CDR2 is FQNEAQ (reference sequence). The CDR3 is 12 amino acids. This CDR3 is CASSSAGGTQYF. CDR3 in DNA: TGTGCCAGCAGCTCAGCGGGAGGGACCCAGTACTTC.

The chain couples TRBV19 to TRBJ2-2; possibly TRBD1 or TRBD2 for D (5 bases each). This CDR3 spans 14 amino acids. V lost 11 bases to trimming and J lost 4 bases, with 17 bases between them. Germline-derived CDR1 and CDR2 are LNHDA and SQIVND (reference sequence). The DNA for the CDR3 is TGTGCCTCCCGGGGCCCCTTACGCACCGGGGAGCTGTTTTTT. Translation gives CASRGPLRTGELFF.

This chain links TRBV27 with TRBJ2-6; D is uncertain. V lost 5 bases, J lost 3 bases, and 5 bases lay in between. The CDR3 is 13 residues long. Germline CDR1 and CDR2: MNHEY and SMNVEV (reference sequence). CDR3 sequence (DNA): TGTGCCAGCAGTATAATTGGGGCCAACGTCCTGACTTTC. The encoded protein is CASSIIGANVLTF. Full variable domain (outside the CDR3, taken from reference TRBV27 and TRBJ2-6): EAQVTQNPRYLITVTGKKLTVTCSQNMNHEYMSWYRQDPGLGLRQIYYSMNVEVTDKGDVPEGYKVSRKEKRNFPLILESPSPNQTSLYFCASSIIGANVLTFGAGSRLTVL.

The chain couples TRBV11-2 to TRBJ2-5, with TRBD2 matching over 8 bases. V was clipped by 1 base and J by 4 bases; unmatched bases: 2. Germline-derived CDR1 and CDR2 are SGHAT and FQNNGV. The CDR3 consists of 14 residues. The CDR3 coding sequence is TGTGCCAGCAGCTTAGTACTAGCGGCAGAGACCCAGTACTTC. Encoded protein: CASSLVLAAETQYF.

This clone was picked up one time. V gene TRBV5-1 combines with J gene TRBJ2-7; 9 nucleotides match TRBD2. Germline CDR1 reads SGHRS; CDR2 reads YFSETQ. V was pared by 4 bases and J by 3 bases, with 20 bases of the junction left unmatched. This CDR3 comprises 19 residues. The CDR3 region is CASSLRGFSGGPGFYEQYF. The CDR3 DNA sequence: TGCGCCAGCAGCCTCCGCGGGTTTAGCGGGGGCCCAGGATTCTACGAGCAGTACTTC.

This CDR3 reads CASSLGVSNTEAFF. The CDR3 bases are TGTGCCAGCAGCTTAGGGGTTTCGAACACTGAAGCTTTCTTT. The chain joins TRBV7-9 to TRBJ1-1, with D hard to call. V lost 1 base and J 1 base, leaving 7 bases between the germline ends. The V gene's germline CDR1 is SEHNR and CDR2 FQNEAQ (reference sequence). This CDR3 spans 14 amino acids.

This clone was seen a single time. This chain links TRBV7-8 with TRBJ1-1; D is undetermined. Germline-derived CDR1 and CDR2 are SGHVS and FQNEAQ. This CDR3 spans 12 amino acids. Trimming removed 0 bases at V and 7 bases at J, with 6 bases between. Here the CDR3 DNA reads TGTGCCAGCAGCTTAGCGCTGGGTGAAGCTTTCTTT. As protein: CASSLALGEAFF.

The rearrangement links TRBV6-6 to TRBJ2-7, with D uncertain. The CDR3 has 15 amino acids. Germline V gives CDR1 MNHNY, CDR2 SVGAGI (reference sequence). V was pared by 0 bases and J by 1 base, with 10 bases between. The CDR3, as DNA: TGTGCCAGCAGTTACTCTTTCCCCCGTTCCTACGAGCAGTACTTC. Its translation: CASSYSFPRSYEQYF.

The V and J genes are TRBV2 and TRBJ1-1; unclear D gene. CDR3 length: 14 amino acids. V was shortened by 2 bases and J by 4 bases, with 11 bases between the two germline ends. From germline, CDR1 is SNHLY and CDR2 FYNNEI. CDR3 residues: CASSEFPGGTEAFF. The CDR3 DNA reads TGTGCCAGCAGTGAATTCCCGGGAGGCACTGAAGCTTTCTTT.

The V call is TRBV27, the J call TRBJ2-7, with 7 bases matching TRBD2. The CDR3 extends over 15 amino acids. Germline V lookup: CDR1 MNHEY, CDR2 SMNVEV (reference sequence). With 4 bases clipped from V and 1 base from J, the junction kept 7 bases outside the gene matches. The CDR3 sequence is CASSSPTSWSYEQYF. CDR3 nucleotide sequence: TGTGCCAGCAGTTCCCCGACTAGCTGGTCCTACGAGCAGTACTTC.

V and J are TRBV25-1 and TRBJ1-6, with TRBD1 as a possible D gene (5 bases). CDR3 size: 15 residues. Germline-derived CDR1 and CDR2 are MGHDK and SYGVNS. The V gene lost 5 bases and the J gene lost 2 bases, with 10 bases spanning the gap. CDR3 bases: TGTGCCAGCAGTTACAGGAGCACCTATAATTCACCCCTCCACTTT. Translation: CASSYRSTYNSPLHF.

The gene calls are TRBV10-2 and TRBJ1-5; TRBD1 agrees at 8 bases. The length of the CDR3 is 17 residues. CDR1 and CDR2 (germline): WSHSY, SAAADI. V shed 6 bases and J 0 bases; nucleotides not matched to a gene: 10. The CDR3 DNA follows: TGCGCCAGCAGCACAGGACAGGGCCCAAATAGCAATCAGCCCCAGCATTTT. Its translation: CASSTGQGPNSNQPQHF.

The chain's CDR3 is CASSAGTNTGETQYF. In nucleotides, the CDR3 is TGTGCCAGCAGCGCCGGGACAAATACAGGAGAGACCCAGTACTTC. The chain employs TRBV7-3 and TRBJ2-5, with D perhaps TRBD1 (6 bases). Trimming pared 5 bases from V and 4 bases from J, leaving 17 bases between. CDR1 is SGHTA, CDR2 FQGTGA, per germline. This CDR3 spans 15 amino acids.

The chain joins TRBV6-6 to TRBJ1-1; 8 nucleotides agree with TRBD1. CDR1 and CDR2 (germline): MNHNY, SVGAGI (reference sequence). This CDR3 is 10 amino acids long. The DNA for the CDR3 is TGTGTAACAGGGGGGCCTGAAGCTTTCTTT. It specifies CVTGGPEAFF.

The rearrangement uses TRBV7-2 and TRBJ2-1; 8 nucleotides align to TRBD2. The germline V gene has CDR1 SGHTA and CDR2 FQGNSA. Losses at the gene ends were 4 bases for V and 4 bases for J; bases not matched to a gene: 9. There are 16 residues in the CDR3. The DNA for the CDR3 is TGTGCCAGCAGCTCCAGGAGTCGCGGGGGGTACAATGAGCAGTTCTTC. Amino acid sequence: CASSSRSRGGYNEQFF.